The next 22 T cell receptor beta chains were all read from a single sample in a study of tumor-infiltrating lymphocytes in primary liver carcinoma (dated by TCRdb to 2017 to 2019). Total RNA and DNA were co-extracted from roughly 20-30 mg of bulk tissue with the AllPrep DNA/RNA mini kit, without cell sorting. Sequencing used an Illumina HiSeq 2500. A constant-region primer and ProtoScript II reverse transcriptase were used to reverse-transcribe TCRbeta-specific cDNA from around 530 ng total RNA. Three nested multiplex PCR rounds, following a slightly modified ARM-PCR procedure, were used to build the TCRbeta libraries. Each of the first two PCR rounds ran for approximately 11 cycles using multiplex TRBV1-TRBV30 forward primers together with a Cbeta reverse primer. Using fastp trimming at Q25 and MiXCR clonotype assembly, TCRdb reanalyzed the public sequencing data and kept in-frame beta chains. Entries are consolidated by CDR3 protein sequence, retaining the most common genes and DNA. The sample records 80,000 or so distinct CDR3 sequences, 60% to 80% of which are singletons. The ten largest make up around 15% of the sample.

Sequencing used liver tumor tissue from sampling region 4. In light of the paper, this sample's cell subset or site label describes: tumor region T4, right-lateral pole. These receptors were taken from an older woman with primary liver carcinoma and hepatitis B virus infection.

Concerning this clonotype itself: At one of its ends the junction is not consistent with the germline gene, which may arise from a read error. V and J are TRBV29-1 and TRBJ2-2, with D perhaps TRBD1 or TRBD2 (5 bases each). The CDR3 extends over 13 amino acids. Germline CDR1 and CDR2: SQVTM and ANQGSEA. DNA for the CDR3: TGTAGCGTCACGGGGCATTCGGGCGTGGAGCTGTTTTTT. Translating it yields CSVTGHSGVELFF.

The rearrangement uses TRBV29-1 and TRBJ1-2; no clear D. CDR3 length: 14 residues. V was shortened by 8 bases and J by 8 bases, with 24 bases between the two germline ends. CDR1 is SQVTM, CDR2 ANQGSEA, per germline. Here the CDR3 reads CSIALATGARGYTF. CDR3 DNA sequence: TGCAGCATTGCCCTGGCGACGGGCGCTCGCGGCTACACCTTC. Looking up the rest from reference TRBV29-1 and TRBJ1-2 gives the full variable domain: SAVISQKPSRDICQRGTSLTIQCQVDSQVTMMFWYRQQPGQSLTLIATANQGSEATYESGFVIDKFPISRPNLTFSTLTVSNMSPEDSSIYLCSIALATGARGYTFGSGTRLTVV.

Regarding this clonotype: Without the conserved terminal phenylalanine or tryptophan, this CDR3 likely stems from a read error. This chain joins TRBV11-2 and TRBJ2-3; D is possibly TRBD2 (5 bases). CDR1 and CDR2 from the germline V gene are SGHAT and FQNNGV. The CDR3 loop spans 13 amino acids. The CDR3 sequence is CARSLDRGDTQYL. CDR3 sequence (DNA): TGTGCCAGAAGCTTAGATCGGGGAGATACGCAGTATTTA.

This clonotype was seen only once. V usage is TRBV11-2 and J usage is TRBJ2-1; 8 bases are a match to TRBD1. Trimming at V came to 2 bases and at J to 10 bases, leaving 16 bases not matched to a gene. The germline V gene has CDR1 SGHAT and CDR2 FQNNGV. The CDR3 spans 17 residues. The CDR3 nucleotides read TGTGCCAGCAGCTTAACCCACAGACAGGGGTACGGGGGCGAGCAGTTCTTC. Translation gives CASSLTHRQGYGGEQFF. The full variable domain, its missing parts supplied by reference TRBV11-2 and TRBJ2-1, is EAGVAQSPRYKIIEKRQSVAFWCNPISGHATLYWYQQILGQGPKLLIQFQNNGVVDDSQLPKDRFSAERLKGVDSTLKIQPAKLEDSAVYLCASSLTHRQGYGGEQFFGPGTRLTVL.

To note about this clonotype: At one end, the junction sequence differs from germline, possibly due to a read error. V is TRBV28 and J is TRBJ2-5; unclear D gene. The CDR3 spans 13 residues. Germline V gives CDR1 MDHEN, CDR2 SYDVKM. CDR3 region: CVSRQHGWETQYF. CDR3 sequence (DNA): TGTGTCAGCAGGCAACACGGATGGGAGACCCAGTACTTC.

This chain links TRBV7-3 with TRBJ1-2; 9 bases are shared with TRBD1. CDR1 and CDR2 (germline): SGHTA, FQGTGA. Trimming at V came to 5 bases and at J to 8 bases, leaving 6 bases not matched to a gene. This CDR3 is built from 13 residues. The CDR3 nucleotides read TGTGCCAGCAGCCCCGGACAGGGGCGCGGCTACACCTTC. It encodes CASSPGQGRGYTF.

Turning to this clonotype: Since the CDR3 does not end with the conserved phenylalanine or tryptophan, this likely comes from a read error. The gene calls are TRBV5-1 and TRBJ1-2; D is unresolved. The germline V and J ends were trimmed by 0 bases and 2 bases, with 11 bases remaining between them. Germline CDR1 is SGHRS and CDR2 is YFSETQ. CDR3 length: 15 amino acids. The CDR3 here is CASSLARSVNYGYTL. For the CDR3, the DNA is TGCGCCAGCAGCTTGGCTCGCTCGGTCAACTATGGCTACACCCTC.

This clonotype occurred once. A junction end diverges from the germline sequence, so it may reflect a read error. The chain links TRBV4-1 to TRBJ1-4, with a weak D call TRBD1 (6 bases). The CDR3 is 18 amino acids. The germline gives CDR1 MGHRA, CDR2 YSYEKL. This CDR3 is CVSSQEEGRGDRQEKLFF. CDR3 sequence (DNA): TGCGTCAGCAGCCAAGAAGAGGGGAGGGGGGATCGGCAAGAAAAACTATTTTTT.

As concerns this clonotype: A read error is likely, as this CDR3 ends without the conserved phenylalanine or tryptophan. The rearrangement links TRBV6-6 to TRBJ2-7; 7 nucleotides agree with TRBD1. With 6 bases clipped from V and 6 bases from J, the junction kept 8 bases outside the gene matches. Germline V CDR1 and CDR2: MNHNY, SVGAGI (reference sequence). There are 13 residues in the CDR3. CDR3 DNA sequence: TGTGCCAGCAGCCGTAGACAGGGAAGCGAGCAGTACATC. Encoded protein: CASSRRQGSEQYI.

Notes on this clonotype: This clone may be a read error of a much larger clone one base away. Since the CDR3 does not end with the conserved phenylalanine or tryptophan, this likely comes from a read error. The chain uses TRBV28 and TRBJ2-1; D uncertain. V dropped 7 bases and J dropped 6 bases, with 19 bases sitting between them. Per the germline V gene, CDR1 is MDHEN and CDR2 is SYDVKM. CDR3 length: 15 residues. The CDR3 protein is CASNVNTAMVNEQFI. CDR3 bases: TGTGCCAGCAATGTCAATACCGCCATGGTCAATGAGCAGTTCATC.

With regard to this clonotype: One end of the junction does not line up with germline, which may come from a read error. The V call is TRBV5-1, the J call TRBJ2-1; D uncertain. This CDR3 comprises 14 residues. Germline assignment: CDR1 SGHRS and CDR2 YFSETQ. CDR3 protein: CASSLDTLNNEQLF. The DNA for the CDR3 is TGCGCCAGCAGCTTGGATACCCTGAACAATGAGCAGCTCTTC.

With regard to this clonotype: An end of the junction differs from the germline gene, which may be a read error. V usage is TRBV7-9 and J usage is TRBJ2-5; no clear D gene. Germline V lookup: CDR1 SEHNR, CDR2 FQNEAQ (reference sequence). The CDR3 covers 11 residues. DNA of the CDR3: TGTGCCAGCAGCGGACGAGAGATCCAGTACTTC. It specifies CASSGREIQYF.

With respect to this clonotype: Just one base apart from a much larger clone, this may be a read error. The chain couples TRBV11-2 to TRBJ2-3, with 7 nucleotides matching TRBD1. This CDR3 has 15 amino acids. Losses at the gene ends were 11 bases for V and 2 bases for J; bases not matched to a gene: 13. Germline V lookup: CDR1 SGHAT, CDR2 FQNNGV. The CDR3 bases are TGTGCCTGCGGCCCACAGGGGTCAGACACAGATACGCAGTATTTT. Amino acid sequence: CACGPQGSDTDTQYF.

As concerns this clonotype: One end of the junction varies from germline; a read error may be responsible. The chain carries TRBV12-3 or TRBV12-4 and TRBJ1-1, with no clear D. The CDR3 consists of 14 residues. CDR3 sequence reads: CTSTYKHPNTEAFF. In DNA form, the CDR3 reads TGTACCAGCACCTACAAGCACCCGAACACTGAAGCTTTCTTT.

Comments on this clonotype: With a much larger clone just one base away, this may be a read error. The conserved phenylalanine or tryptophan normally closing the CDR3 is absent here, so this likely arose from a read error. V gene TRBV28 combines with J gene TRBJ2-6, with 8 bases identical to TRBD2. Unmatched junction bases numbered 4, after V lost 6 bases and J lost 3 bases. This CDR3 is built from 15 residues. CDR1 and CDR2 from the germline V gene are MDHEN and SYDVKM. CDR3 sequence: CASRPAGVGANVLTS. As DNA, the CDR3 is TGTGCCAGCAGACCAGCGGGGGTTGGGGCCAACGTCCTGACTTCC.

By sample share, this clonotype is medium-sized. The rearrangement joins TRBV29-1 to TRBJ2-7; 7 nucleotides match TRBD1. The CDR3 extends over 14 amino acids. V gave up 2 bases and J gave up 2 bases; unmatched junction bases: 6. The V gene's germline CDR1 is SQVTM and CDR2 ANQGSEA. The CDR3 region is CSVELTGTPYEQYF. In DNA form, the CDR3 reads TGCAGCGTTGAACTGACAGGGACCCCCTACGAGCAGTACTTC.

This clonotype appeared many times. The CDR3 nucleotides are TGTGCCAGCAGTTACCCAGGGGAGCAGCCCCAGCATTTT. The encoded protein is CASSYPGEQPQHF. V usage is TRBV6-6 and J usage is TRBJ1-5; TRBD1 might be the D (6 bases). Germline lookup yields CDR1 MNHNY and CDR2 SVGAGI (reference sequence). The CDR3 covers 13 residues. Trimming removed 2 bases from V and 7 bases from J, with 9 bases in between.

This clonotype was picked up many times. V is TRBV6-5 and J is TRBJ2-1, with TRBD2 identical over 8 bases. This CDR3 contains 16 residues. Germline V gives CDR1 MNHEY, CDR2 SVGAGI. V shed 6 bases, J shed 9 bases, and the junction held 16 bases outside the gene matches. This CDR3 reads CASRPGGAGGLFEQFF. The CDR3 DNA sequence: TGTGCCAGCAGGCCCGGCGGGGCGGGAGGTCTTTTTGAGCAGTTCTTC.

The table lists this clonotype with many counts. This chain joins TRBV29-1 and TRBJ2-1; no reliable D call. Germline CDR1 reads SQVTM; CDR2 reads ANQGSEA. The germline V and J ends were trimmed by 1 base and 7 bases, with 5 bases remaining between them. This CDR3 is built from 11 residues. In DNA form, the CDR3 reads TGCAGCGTTGAAGTTTTTAATGAGCAGTTCTTC. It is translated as CSVEVFNEQFF.

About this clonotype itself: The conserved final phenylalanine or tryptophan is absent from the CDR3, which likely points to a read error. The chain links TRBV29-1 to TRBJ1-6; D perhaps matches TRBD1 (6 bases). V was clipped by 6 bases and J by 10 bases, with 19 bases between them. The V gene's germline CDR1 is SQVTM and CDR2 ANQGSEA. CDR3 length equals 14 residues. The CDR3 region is CSVTIGGQGSPLHY. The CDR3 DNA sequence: TGCAGCGTGACAATCGGGGGGCAAGGATCACCCCTCCACTAT.

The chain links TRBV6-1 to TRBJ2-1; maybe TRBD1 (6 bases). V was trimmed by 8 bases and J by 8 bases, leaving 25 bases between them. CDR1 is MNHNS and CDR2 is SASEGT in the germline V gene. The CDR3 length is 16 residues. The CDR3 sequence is CASYLTGTRGLDEQFF. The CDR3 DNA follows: TGTGCCAGCTACCTCACCGGGACAAGGGGTTTAGATGAGCAGTTCTTC.

This chain's CDR3 is CASTPDRMQPGYTF. In DNA, the CDR3 is TGTGCCAGCACCCCGGACAGGATGCAGCCTGGCTACACCTTC. The rearrangement links TRBV6-5 to TRBJ1-2, with 7 bases identical to TRBD1. J was trimmed by 7 bases and V by 7 bases; bases with no gene match: 12. The CDR3 covers 14 residues. CDR1 and CDR2 from the germline V gene are MNHEY and SVGAGI.